A selection of T cell receptor beta chains follows, all from one sample in a study of long-term antiretroviral therapy in people with HIV. The data were produced by immunoSEQ multiplex PCR, yet TCRdb's version contains in-frame clones alone and is incomplete. The data hold approximately 45,000 clones, with roughly 86% observed a single time. Source: unsorted PBMCs, taken 0.1 years before starting antiretroviral therapy. The receptor source for this set is a woman between 45 and 65 years old with HIV. The CDR3 runs from the conserved cysteine through the conserved F or W. D genes are given only for firm matches. For some rows the clone size is stated as once, few or many, or as a class when expanded; others skip it.

>.|15|TRBJ2-5|.|TRBV5-1
TGCGCCAGCAGTATTAGTTCAGGGATTCGAGAGACCCAGTACTTC
CASSISSGIRETQYF
>.|13|TRBJ2-7|TRBD1|TRBV5-1
TGCGCCAGCAGCTTGGAGGGGGCCCACGAGCAGTACTTC
CASSLEGAHEQYF
>.|16|TRBJ2-5|TRBD2|TRBV6-6
TGTGCCAGCAGTTTAAGACTAGCGGGGGGGCGAGAGACCCAGTACTTC
CASSLRLAGGRETQYF
>medium-sized|18|TRBJ2-2|.|TRBV4-1
TGCGCCAGCAGCCAAGTCACCGGGGTGGCAGGCCGGTCCGGGGAGCTGTTTTTT
CASSQVTGVAGRSGELFF
>.|16|TRBJ2-5|TRBD2|TRBV19
TGTGCCAGTAGTATAGGACTAGCGGGGGACCAAGAGACCCAGTACTTC
CASSIGLAGDQETQYF
>.|13|TRBJ2-5|TRBD1|TRBV18
TGTGCCAGCTCACCGACAGGGGCCGAGACCCAGTACTTC
CASSPTGAETQYF
>few|15|TRBJ1-5|.|TRBV10-2
TGCGCCAGCAGTCACAGGGTAGTGAGCAATCAGCCCCAGCATTTT
CASSHRVVSNQPQHF
>.|14|TRBJ1-4|TRBD1|TRBV2
TGTGCCAGCAGAGAGACAGGGGGTAATGAAAAACTGTTTTTT
CASRETGGNEKLFF
>.|13|TRBJ2-7|.|TRBV5-1
TGCGCCAGCAGTATTAAAGGGGCCTACGAGCAGTACTTC
CASSIKGAYEQYF
>.|14|TRBJ2-3|TRBD1|TRBV29-1
TGCAGCGTCCCCGGGACAGGTGGCACAGATACGCAGTATTTT
CSVPGTGGTDTQYF
>.|17|TRBJ2-2|TRBD1|TRBV9
TGTGCCAGCAGCGTTCTTTCAGGGGGCAGTTCAGCCGGGGAGCTGTTTTTT
CASSVLSGGSSAGELFF
>.|12|TRBJ2-3|.|TRBV19
TGTGCCAGTATGGGGGGGCCAGATACGCAGTATTTT
CASMGGPDTQYF
>.|15|TRBJ1-1|.|TRBV27
TGTGCCAGCAGTTTAAGTCAGGGTTTGAACACTGAAGCTTTCTTT
CASSLSQGLNTEAFF
>.|13|TRBJ1-1|.|TRBV7-9
TGTGCCAGCTCCCGGGGGGGGCCCACTGAAGCTTTCTTT
CASSRGGPTEAFF
>.|15|TRBJ1-1|.|TRBV18
TGTGCCAGCTCACTGTCCGGGGGGGCAAGTACTGAAGCTTTCTTT
CASSLSGGASTEAFF
>.|14|TRBJ1-4|.|TRBV6-6
TGTGCCAGCAGTTACGGCAGATTTAATGAAAAACTGTTTTTT
CASSYGRFNEKLFF
>.|14|TRBJ1-1|TRBD1|TRBV15
TGTGCCACCAGCAGAGACAGGGGGAGCACTGAAGCTTTCTTT
CATSRDRGSTEAFF
>.|17|TRBJ2-3|TRBD2|TRBV7-3
TGTGCCAGCAGCTTAATGACTAGCGGGGTTCGCACAGATACGCAGTATTTT
CASSLMTSGVRTDTQYF
>few|16|TRBJ1-6|TRBD1|TRBV4-2
TGTGCCAGCAGCCAAGATCGACAGGGAAGTAATTCACCCCTCCACTTT
CASSQDRQGSNSPLHF
>.|14|TRBJ1-1|.|TRBV27
TGTGCCAGCAGTTTCGGGGATCAGAACACTGAAGCTTTCTTT
CASSFGDQNTEAFF
>.|15|TRBJ1-6|.|TRBV27
TGTGCCAGCAGCCCGACTACAGGGATAGCGACACCCCTCCACTTT
CASSPTTGIATPLHF
>once|13|TRBJ1-2|.|TRBV10-2
TGCGCCAGCAGTACACAGGGAATCTATGGCTACACCTTC
CASSTQGIYGYTF
>.|12|TRBJ2-3|.|TRBV11-3
TGTGCCAGCAGTCTACAGGGAGATACGCAGTATTTT
CASSLQGDTQYF
>.|12|TRBJ1-2|.|TRBV6-6
TGTGCCAGCAGTGAGGGGTCCTATGGCTACACCTTC
CASSEGSYGYTF
>few|17|TRBJ2-2|.|TRBV7-9
TGTGCCAGCAGCTCACGAAAACACGACGGTAACACCGGGGAGCTGTTTTTT
CASSSRKHDGNTGELFF
>.|14|TRBJ1-4|.|TRBV11-2
TGTGCCAGCAGGCAGGGTTGGGCTAATGAAAAACTGTTTTTT
CASRQGWANEKLFF
>.|17|TRBJ2-6|.|TRBV5-1
TGCGCCAGCAGCTTGGTCGCATATCTCTCTGGGGCCAACGTCCTGACTTTC
CASSLVAYLSGANVLTF
>.|11|TRBJ1-2|.|TRBV6-5
TGTGCCAGCAGTTACGAGGGGTTCTACACCTTC
CASSYEGFYTF
>.|15|TRBJ2-1|.|TRBV5-1
TGCGCCAGCAGCTTGGAGGCAGGGTTGGACAATGAGCAGTTCTTC
CASSLEAGLDNEQFF
>few|13|TRBJ1-6|.|TRBV7-2
TGTGCCACCAGGGACCCGCCTAATTCACCCCTCCACTTT
CATRDPPNSPLHF
>few|15|TRBJ2-7|TRBD2|TRBV6-5
TGTGCCAGCAGTTACTCGGCGGGGGGAAGCTACGAGCAGTACTTC
CASSYSAGGSYEQYF
>.|13|TRBJ1-1|.|TRBV29-1
TGCAGCGTTCTTCAGGGGTCCGGAACTGAAGCTTTCTTT
CSVLQGSGTEAFF
>.|14|TRBJ2-7|.|TRBV4-3
TGCGCCAGCAGCCAAGAGGTCACCTCCTACGAGCAGTACTTC
CASSQEVTSYEQYF
>once|13|TRBJ1-2|TRBD1|TRBV27
TGTGCCAGCAGTTTACGGGACAGGGATGGCTACACCTTC
CASSLRDRDGYTF
>.|20|TRBJ2-3|.|TRBV4-1
TGCGCCAGCAGCCAATCGCACAACCCTGGGACCGGCCTTAGCACAGATACGCAGTATTTT
CASSQSHNPGTGLSTDTQYF
>.|16|TRBJ2-7|TRBD2|TRBV6-6
TGTGCCAGCAATTTATCCGGGACTAGCGGGGGAGGCGAGCAGTACTTC
CASNLSGTSGGGEQYF
>.|13|TRBJ1-2|.|TRBV5-1
TGCGCCAGCAGCACACAGGATCACTATGGCTACACCTTC
CASSTQDHYGYTF
>.|13|TRBJ1-1|.|TRBV5-6
TGTGCCAGCAGCCAGGTGGGGGGGACTGAAGCTTTCTTT
CASSQVGGTEAFF
>.|15|TRBJ2-3|TRBD2|TRBV6-6
TGTGCCAGCAGTGCCTTAGCGGGGGGGCAGGATACGCAGTATTTT
CASSALAGGQDTQYF
>.|14|TRBJ1-4|.|TRBV6-6
TGTGCCAGCACCCAGGTAGCCCGGAATGAAAAACTGTTTTTT
CASTQVARNEKLFF
>.|13|TRBJ2-5|.|TRBV4-1
TGCGCCAGCAGCCAACTCCTCCAAGAGACCCAGTACTTC
CASSQLLQETQYF
>.|15|TRBJ2-5|.|TRBV25-1
TGTGCCAGCAGTGCCTACCGGGGGAGTTCCGAGACCCAGTACTTC
CASSAYRGSSETQYF